This entry features one T cell receptor (beta chain) sequence. These data come from a study of blood T cell repertoires in COVID-19. About the study: In each case, the material was cDNA or gDNA derived from T cells, B-cell-depleted T cells, or PBMCs.

Germline V lookup: CDR1 MDHEN, CDR2 SYDVKM. The CDR3 has 13 residues. V lost 3 bases to trimming and J lost 6 bases, with 11 bases between them. Profiled with immunoSEQ multiplex PCR; TCRdb holds only in-frame clones, not every one. The data contain about 480,000 clones, approximately 88% of them singletons. Sequenced: peripheral blood. This receptor was identified in a woman between 45 and 60 years old with COVID-19, enrolled during active disease. This chain connects TRBV28 to TRBJ1-2, with D unresolved. The CDR3 DNA is TGTGCCAGCAGTTTTTTTGGGCAGGATGGCTACACCTTC. It is translated as CASSFFGQDGYTF.